The clone carrying this TCR beta chain was picked up many times. Its antigen is undetermined. This CDR3 is built from 13 residues. V dropped 4 bases and J dropped 5 bases, with 11 bases sitting between them. Per the germline V gene, CDR1 is LGHDT and CDR2 is YNNKEL (reference sequence). This sample was included in a study of identical twins. Study outcomes and limitations: Carriage of fewer insertions was seen in abundant cord blood beta clonotypes, whereas memory repertoires showed none. Where out-of-frame alpha sequences were twin-shared, they showed excess low generation probability.

TCRdb used MiXCR to reprocess the 5' RACE reads, holding one entry per CDR3 protein. The repertoire holds 240,000 or so distinct CDR3 sequences, with roughly 7% as singletons. These data were likewise used in another study, on yellow fever vaccine responses in identical twins.

V and J are TRBV3-1 and TRBJ2-5; TRBD2 is a possible D gene (6 bases). This TCR was recovered from a woman aged 18 to 35 in good health. Sequenced input: memory (CD45RO+) T cells sorted from blood. CDR3 residues: CASSRAGRETQYF. Here the CDR3 DNA reads TGTGCCAGCAGCCGGGCAGGGAGGGAGACCCAGTACTTC.